This T cell receptor beta chain is from a study of T cell responses to AZD1222 COVID-19 vaccine. Whole-study findings and limits: Without day 14 samples, only post-peak T cell repertoires were studied. Nearly half of spike-specific TCRs reportedly go after variant regions that carry no mutations. A mostly white British donor set with more females was recruited, and clonal diversity was possibly underestimated. Spike-specific TCR breadth and depth grew following two AZD1222 doses.

CDR1 and CDR2 (germline): LNHDA, SQIVND (reference sequence). With V trimmed by 2 bases and J by 4 bases, 6 bases remained unmatched. The CDR3 is made up of 16 amino acids. This clone has a single count. The antigen is unknown. TCRdb's copy holds only in-frame clones and misses some; the assay was immunoSEQ multiplex PCR. This sample has about 120,000 clones; 88% occur once, and the top ten carry over 8.5%. This sequence originates from an adult in good health. This rearrangement joins TRBV19 to TRBJ2-1; 9 nucleotides agree with TRBD1. The sample was peripheral blood, taken on day 0 of AZD1222 vaccination. DNA for the CDR3: TGTGCCAGTAGTATATACTCACAGGGGGCATACAATGAGCAGTTCTTC. Encoded protein: CASSIYSQGAYNEQFF.